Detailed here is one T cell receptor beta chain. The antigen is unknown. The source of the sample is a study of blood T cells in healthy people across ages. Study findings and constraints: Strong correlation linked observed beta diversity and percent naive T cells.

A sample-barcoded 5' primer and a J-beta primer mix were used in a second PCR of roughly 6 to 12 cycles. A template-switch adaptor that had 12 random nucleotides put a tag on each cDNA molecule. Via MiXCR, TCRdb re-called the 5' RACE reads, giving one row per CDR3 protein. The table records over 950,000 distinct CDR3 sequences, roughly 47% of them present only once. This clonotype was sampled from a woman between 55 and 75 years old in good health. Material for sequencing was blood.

In nucleotides, the CDR3 is TGTGCCAGCAGCGAATCGAGACAGATTATCTATGGCTACACCTTC. Its protein product is CASSESRQIIYGYTF. The chain couples TRBV14 to TRBJ1-2, with D possibly being TRBD1 (5 bases). Trimming shortened V by 5 bases and J by 4 bases, and 17 bases separated the two germline ends. This CDR3 is 15 amino acids long. Germline CDR1 is SGHDN and CDR2 is FVKESK.